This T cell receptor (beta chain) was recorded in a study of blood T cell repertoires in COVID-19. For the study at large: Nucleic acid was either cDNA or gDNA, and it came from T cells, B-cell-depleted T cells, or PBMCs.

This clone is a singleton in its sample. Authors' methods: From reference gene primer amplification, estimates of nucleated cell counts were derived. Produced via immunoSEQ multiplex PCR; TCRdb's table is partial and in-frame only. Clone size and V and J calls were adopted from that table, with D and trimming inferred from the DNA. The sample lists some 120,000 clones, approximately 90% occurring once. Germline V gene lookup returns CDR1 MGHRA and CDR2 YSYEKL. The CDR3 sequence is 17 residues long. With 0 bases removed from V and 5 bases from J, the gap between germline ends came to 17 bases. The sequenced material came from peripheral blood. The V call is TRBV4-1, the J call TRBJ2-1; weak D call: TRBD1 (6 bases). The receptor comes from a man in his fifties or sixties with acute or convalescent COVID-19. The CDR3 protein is CASSQDLGGSQHNEQFF. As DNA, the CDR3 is TGCGCCAGCAGCCAAGATCTTGGGGGCAGCCAGCACAATGAGCAGTTCTTC.